The source of this T cell receptor (beta chain) is a study of Graves' ophthalmopathy and Graves' hyperthyroidism. Looking at the study overall: Stable hyperthyroidism denotes an absence of ophthalmopathy throughout 18 months of follow-up. General study findings and limits: Built on 13 signatures, a model told ophthalmopathy apart from stable hyperthyroidism with approximately 85% sensitivity and 81.08% specificity. Among thyroid clonotypes expanded above 0.001 frequency, most also appeared in blood. Its predictions of ophthalmopathy progression gave the model over 65% sensitivity and about 72% specificity.

This clonotype was observed a handful of times. What it binds is unknown. Germline V gives CDR1 MNHNS, CDR2 SASEGT. Trimming pared 6 bases from V and 7 bases from J, leaving 18 bases between. The CDR3 loop spans 15 amino acids. CDR3 regions of TCR beta were amplified from RNA transcripts. RT-PCR was first run with HTBI primers, then multiplex PCR in a second round. One entry per CDR3 protein, called by TCRdb with MiXCR from the multiplex PCR reads. The data contain about 550,000 distinct CDR3 sequences, approximately 35% of them singletons. V usage is TRBV6-1 and J usage is TRBJ1-4, with D hard to call. The sequence was collected from an adult man with Graves' hyperthyroidism. Sequenced input: peripheral blood or thyroid tissue (not recorded which). The DNA for the CDR3 is TGTGCCAGCAGGGTAGTGGCAGCGGCGGCTGAAAAACTGTTTTTT. This encodes CASRVVAAAAEKLFF.